Listed below are T cell receptor beta chains from one sample, sequenced in a study of cytotoxic CD8 clonotypes in ibrutinib-treated CLL. Sequenced by immunoSEQ multiplex PCR; TCRdb stores in-frame clones only, minus some. The sample carries roughly 160,000 clones, about 84% recorded once. Sequencing was performed on PBMCs, taken after 24 months of ibrutinib treatment. The receptors originated from a human donor with chronic lymphocytic leukemia. The CDR3 runs from the conserved cysteine through the conserved F or W. The D gene is left open where the match is weak. Clone size is given for some rows only: seen once, a few or many times, or a class if the clone is expanded.

cdr3_nt cdr3_aa clone_size cdr3_length j_call d_call v_call
TGTGCCAGCAGTCCCGCCCCCTACAATGAGCAGTTCTTC CASSPAPYNEQFF . 13 TRBJ2-1 . TRBV6-5
TGTGCCAGCTCACCTCAAAGTGGGGGCTCCTACGAGCAGTACTTC CASSPQSGGSYEQYF . 15 TRBJ2-7 . TRBV18
TGTGCCAGCAGCTTAGGTGGGGGGCGGGCCACAGATACGCAGTATTTT CASSLGGGRATDTQYF . 16 TRBJ2-3 . TRBV7-2
TGTGCCAGCATTCCCACGATGGGATTAGGTGAAGCTTTCTTT CASIPTMGLGEAFF . 14 TRBJ1-1 . TRBV6-5
TGCGCCAGCAGCCAAGGCTTTTTCGGGGGCGGTGGCTACACCTTC CASSQGFFGGGGYTF . 15 TRBJ1-2 . TRBV4-3
TGTGCCAGCATCCGCGGGGGTTCAGGGCACAACTATGGCTACACCTTC CASIRGGSGHNYGYTF . 16 TRBJ1-2 . TRBV7-9
TGTGCCAGCAGCTTAATGGACGGGGTCCCAGATACGCAGTATTTT CASSLMDGVPDTQYF . 15 TRBJ2-3 . TRBV7-9
TGTGCCAGCAGACCCTTAGGGGGGGGCGCTGGGCGCGAGCAGTACTTC CASRPLGGGAGREQYF . 16 TRBJ2-7 . TRBV6-6
TGTGCCAGTAGAGACGGGACAGGGACTTTTTATCCGTTCTTC CASRDGTGTFYPFF . 14 TRBJ2-1 TRBD1 TRBV19
TGTGCCAGCACCGGCGGAGGGAGCTATGGCTACACCTTC CASTGGGSYGYTF . 13 TRBJ1-2 . TRBV6-5
TGTGCCAGCAGTTTGGCGGGAGGGCCGACCGGGGAGCTGTTTTTT CASSLAGGPTGELFF . 15 TRBJ2-2 TRBD2 TRBV28
TGTGCCAGCAGCCAAGTGTCAGCGGGAGAGAGGGGGGATACGCAGTATTTT CASSQVSAGERGDTQYF . 17 TRBJ2-3 TRBD2 TRBV4-2
TGTGCCAGCAGCGTAGGGGTCGTAGGGAGTTCCGGAAACACCATATATTTT CASSVGVVGSSGNTIYF . 17 TRBJ1-3 . TRBV9
TGTGCCAGCAGCCAAGGACGGAACACTGAAGCTTTCTTT CASSQGRNTEAFF . 13 TRBJ1-1 . TRBV5-4
TGTGCCTGGAGTGGAAGACAGGGAACGGGCTCACCCCTCCACTTT CAWSGRQGTGSPLHF many 15 TRBJ1-6 TRBD1 TRBV30
TGTGCCAGCAGTGTTTATGGGATGATTGACGTCCCAAGCAGCACAGATACGCAGTATTTT CASSVYGMIDVPSSTDTQYF . 20 TRBJ2-3 . TRBV28
TGCGCCAGCAGCCAAGACCAGACAGGGCTCTATGGCTACACCTTC CASSQDQTGLYGYTF . 15 TRBJ1-2 TRBD1 TRBV4-3
TGTGCCAGCATGGGACAGGGGAAAAAGACCCAGTACTTC CASMGQGKKTQYF . 13 TRBJ2-5 TRBD1 TRBV7-2
TGTGCCAGCAGTACACACCCTCGAGGAGATACGCAGTATTTT CASSTHPRGDTQYF . 14 TRBJ2-3 . TRBV28
TGTGCCAGCAGTTACGGGAGGGGACAGGGGGCAGGAGGCTACACCTTC CASSYGRGQGAGGYTF . 16 TRBJ1-2 TRBD1 TRBV6-5
TGTGCCAGCAGCTTAGTTGGCCTAGCGGGAGGGTACGAGCAGTACTTC CASSLVGLAGGYEQYF . 16 TRBJ2-7 TRBD2 TRBV7-9
TGTGCCAGCAGCTCCCCCCCGGGGACAGGGGGAGGACAGCCCCAGCATTTT CASSSPPGTGGGQPQHF . 17 TRBJ1-5 TRBD1 TRBV7-2
TGCAGCGTTGGGGGGACAGGGAATCAGCCCCAGCATTTT CSVGGTGNQPQHF . 13 TRBJ1-5 TRBD1 TRBV29-1
TGTGCCAGCAGCCAACACACACTAGCGGGGGGCTTCAGGGGAACACCAGATACGCAGTATTTT CASSQHTLAGGFRGTPDTQYF . 21 TRBJ2-3 TRBD2 TRBV4-2
TGTGCCTGGACTTTGCCGGGACAACAAGAGACCCAGTACTTC CAWTLPGQQETQYF once 14 TRBJ2-5 . TRBV30
TGTGCCAGCAGCCCTGGGGGACTAGCGGGCTACGAGCAGTACTTC CASSPGGLAGYEQYF . 15 TRBJ2-7 TRBD2 TRBV5-6
TGTGCCAGCAGCGCAGGACTAGCGAACACCGGGGAGCTGTTTTTT CASSAGLANTGELFF . 15 TRBJ2-2 TRBD2 TRBV7-2
TGTGCCAGCAGCTTAGATGGGTCCGCCTACGAGCAGTACTTC CASSLDGSAYEQYF once 14 TRBJ2-7 . TRBV7-2
TGTGCCAGCAGCCCTTTCCGGGGCTCCTACGAGCAGTACTTC CASSPFRGSYEQYF . 14 TRBJ2-7 . TRBV7-3
TGTGCTAGTGGTTTGGGGTCGGACAGTCATGGCTACACCTTC CASGLGSDSHGYTF many 14 TRBJ1-2 . TRBV12-5
TGTGCTAGTGGTTTGGGTTCGGGAACAAGCCAAGAGACCCAGTACTTC CASGLGSGTSQETQYF . 16 TRBJ2-5 . TRBV12-5
TGTGCCAGCAACGGTCCATACTCCTACAATGAGCAGTTCTTC CASNGPYSYNEQFF . 14 TRBJ2-1 . TRBV2
TGTGCCAGCAGCCCAGATGGGGGAGGCTACGAGCAGTACTTC CASSPDGGGYEQYF . 14 TRBJ2-7 . TRBV6-5
TGTGCCTGGGGGACAGGGGCTAACAATCAGCCCCAGCATTTT CAWGTGANNQPQHF few 14 TRBJ1-5 TRBD1 TRBV30
TGTGCCAGCAGCCCCAGAGCAGGTGGTAATCAGCCCCAGCATTTT CASSPRAGGNQPQHF once 15 TRBJ1-5 . TRBV7-2
TGTGCCAGCAGCTTAGCCCGGACTAGAAACGATACGCAGTATTTT CASSLARTRNDTQYF . 15 TRBJ2-3 TRBD2 TRBV7-2
TGTGCCATCAGTGTCGGTGGAGGGCGCACAGATACGCAGTATTTT CAISVGGGRTDTQYF . 15 TRBJ2-3 . TRBV10-3
TGTGCCAGCAGTGACTCGATAGGTGGGCTTCAGGGCTACACCTTC CASSDSIGGLQGYTF . 15 TRBJ1-2 . TRBV6-4
TGTGCCAGCAGTTACTCGAGATGGGGGCGAGAGACCCAGTACTTC CASSYSRWGRETQYF . 15 TRBJ2-5 . TRBV6-5
TGTGCCAGCAGTGAATGGGGAGGGAAGCAAGAGACCCAGTACTTC CASSEWGGKQETQYF . 15 TRBJ2-5 TRBD2 TRBV25-1